The 4 T cell receptor beta chains below come from one sample, sequenced in a study of radiation and T cells in renal cell carcinoma. Time point denoted: blood 2 weeks post-SBRT. Treatment: 15 Gy SBRT to primary tumor, nephrectomy 4 weeks later. TCRdb's copy holds only in-frame clones and misses some; the assay was immunoSEQ multiplex PCR. The data hold some 75,000 clones, with 82% observed a single time. This sample comprised blood, obtained from a patient whose treatment included radiotherapy and nephrectomy. These receptors came from a man aged 55 to 70 with renal cell carcinoma.

The rearrangement joins TRBV6-4 to TRBJ1-1; perhaps TRBD1 as D (6 bases). Germline V lookup: CDR1 MRHNA, CDR2 SNTAGT. This CDR3 contains 13 residues. The germline V and J ends were trimmed by 3 bases and 4 bases, with 9 bases remaining between them. The CDR3 is CASSENRATEAFF. DNA for the CDR3: TGTGCCAGCAGTGAAAACAGGGCCACTGAAGCTTTCTTT.

V usage is TRBV6-6 and J usage is TRBJ2-2; 12 bases align to TRBD2. This CDR3 has 16 residues. Trimming removed 8 bases from V and 3 bases from J; junction bases left unmatched: 7. Germline CDR1 MNHNY, CDR2 SVGAGI (reference sequence). The CDR3 DNA reads as TGTGCCAGCCTAGGACTAGCGGGAATCGACACCGGGGAGCTGTTTTTT. Amino acid sequence: CASLGLAGIDTGELFF.

The genes are TRBV19 and TRBJ1-1; tentatively, D is TRBD1 (5 bases). The CDR3 is made up of 15 amino acids. With 10 bases removed from V and 0 bases from J, the gap between germline ends came to 18 bases. Per the germline V gene, CDR1 is LNHDA and CDR2 is SQIVND (reference sequence). The CDR3 protein is CATASWGGMNTEAFF. CDR3 coding DNA: TGTGCCACGGCTTCCTGGGGGGGGATGAACACTGAAGCTTTCTTT.

This clone was picked up a small number of times. The chain carries TRBV7-3 and TRBJ1-2; a possible D gene is TRBD1 (6 bases). The V end was cut by 5 bases, the J end by 1 base, with 14 bases between. Germline-derived CDR1 and CDR2 are SGHTA and FQGTGA. CDR3 size: 15 residues. The CDR3 coding sequence is TGTGCCAGCAGCCATGGAACAGGGATTAACTATGGCTACACCTTC. Its translation: CASSHGTGINYGYTF. The whole variable domain, remainder taken from reference TRBV7-3 and TRBJ1-2, is GAGVSQTPSNKVTEKGKYVELRCDPISGHTALYWYRQSLGQGPEFLIYFQGTGAADDSGLPNDRFFAVRPEGSVSTLKIQRTERGDSAVYLCASSHGTGINYGYTFGSGTRLTVV.